Detailed here is one T cell receptor (beta chain). Germline values: CDR1 SGHRS, CDR2 YFSETQ. V lost 1 base to trimming and J lost 1 base, with 18 bases between them. This CDR3 is 17 amino acids long. The time point: longitudinal time-point 2. TCRdb re-analysed the 5' RACE reads in MiXCR, keeping a single row per CDR3 protein. The sample records 100,000 or so distinct CDR3 sequences, about 13% being singletons. The sample originates from a study of neurological immune-mediated disorders. This chain links TRBV5-1 with TRBJ2-7, with D perhaps TRBD1 (6 bases). Sequencing was done on a sample of PBMCs. This clonotype originated in a female donor with HTLV-1-associated myelopathy (HAM/TSP). The CDR3 reads CASSLPPRQVFSYEQYF. The CDR3 DNA sequence: TGCGCCAGCAGCTTGCCCCCTCGACAGGTATTTTCCTACGAGCAGTACTTC.